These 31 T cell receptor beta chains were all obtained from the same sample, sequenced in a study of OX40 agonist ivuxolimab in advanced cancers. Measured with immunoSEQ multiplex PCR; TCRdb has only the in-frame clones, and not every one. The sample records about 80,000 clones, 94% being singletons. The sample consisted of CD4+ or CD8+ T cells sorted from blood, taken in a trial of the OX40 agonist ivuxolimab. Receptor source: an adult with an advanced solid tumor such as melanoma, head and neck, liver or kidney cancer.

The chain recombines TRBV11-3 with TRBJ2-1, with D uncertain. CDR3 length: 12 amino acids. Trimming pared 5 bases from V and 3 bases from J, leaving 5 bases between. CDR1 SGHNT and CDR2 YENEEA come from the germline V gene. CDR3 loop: CASSLLYNEQFF. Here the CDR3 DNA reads TGTGCCAGCAGCCTCCTCTACAATGAGCAGTTCTTC.

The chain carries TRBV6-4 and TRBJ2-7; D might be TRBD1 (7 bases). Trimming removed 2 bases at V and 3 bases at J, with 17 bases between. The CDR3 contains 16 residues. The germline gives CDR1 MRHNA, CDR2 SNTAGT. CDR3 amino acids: CASSDPRAGGGYEQYF. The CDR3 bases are TGTGCCAGCAGTGACCCAAGGGCAGGGGGAGGCTACGAGCAGTACTTC.

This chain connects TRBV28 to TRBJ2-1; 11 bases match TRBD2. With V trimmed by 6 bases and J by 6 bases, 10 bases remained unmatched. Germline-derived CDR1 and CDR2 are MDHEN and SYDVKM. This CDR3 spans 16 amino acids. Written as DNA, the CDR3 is TGTGCCAGCAGCTTGGTGGTAGCGGGAGGGCGCAATGAGCAGTTCTTC. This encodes CASSLVVAGGRNEQFF.

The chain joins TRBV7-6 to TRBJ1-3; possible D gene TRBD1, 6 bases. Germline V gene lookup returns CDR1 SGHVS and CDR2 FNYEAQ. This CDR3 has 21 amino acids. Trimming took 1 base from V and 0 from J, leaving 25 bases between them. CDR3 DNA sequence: TGTGCCAGCAGCTTAGATACCGGGACACCTACCGGATCGAGCTCTGGAAACACCATATATTTT. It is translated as CASSLDTGTPTGSSSGNTIYF.

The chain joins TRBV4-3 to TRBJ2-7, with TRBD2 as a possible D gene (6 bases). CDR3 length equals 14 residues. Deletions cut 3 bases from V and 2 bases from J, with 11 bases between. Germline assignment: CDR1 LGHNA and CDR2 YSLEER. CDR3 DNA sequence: TGCGCCAGCAGCCACGGGAGTACAGCCTACGAGCAGTACTTC. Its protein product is CASSHGSTAYEQYF.

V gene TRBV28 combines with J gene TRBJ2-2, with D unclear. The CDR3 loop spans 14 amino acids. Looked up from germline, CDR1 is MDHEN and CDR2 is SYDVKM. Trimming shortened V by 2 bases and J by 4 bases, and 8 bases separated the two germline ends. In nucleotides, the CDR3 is TGTGCCAGCAGTTTAGGCCAGTTCACCGGGGAGCTGTTTTTT. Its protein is CASSLGQFTGELFF.

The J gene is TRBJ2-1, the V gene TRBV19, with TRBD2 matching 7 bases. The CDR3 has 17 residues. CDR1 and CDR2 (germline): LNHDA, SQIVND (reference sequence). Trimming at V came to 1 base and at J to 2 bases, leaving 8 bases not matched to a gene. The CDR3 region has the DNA TGTGCCAGTAGTATAGGGGGGGGACTGGAGACCTACAATGAGCAGTTCTTC. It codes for CASSIGGGLETYNEQFF. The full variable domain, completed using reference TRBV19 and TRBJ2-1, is DGGITQSPKYLFRKEGQNVTLSCEQNLNHDAMYWYRQDPGQGLRLIYYSQIVNDFQKGDIAEGYSVSREKKESFPLTVTSAQKNPTAFYLCASSIGGGLETYNEQFFGPGTRLTVL.

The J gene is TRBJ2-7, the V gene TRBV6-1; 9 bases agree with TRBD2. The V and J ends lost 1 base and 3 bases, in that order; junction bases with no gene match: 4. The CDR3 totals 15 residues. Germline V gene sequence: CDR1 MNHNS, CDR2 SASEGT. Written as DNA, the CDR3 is TGTGCCAGCAGTGAAGACGCGGGAGGGTACTACGAGCAGTACTTC. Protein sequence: CASSEDAGGYYEQYF.

CDR3 residues: CASSPGTGAYEQYF. CDR3 in DNA: TGTGCCAGCAGCCCAGGGACAGGGGCCTACGAGCAGTACTTC. This chain connects TRBV11-1 to TRBJ2-5; 10 bases match TRBD1. The J call may be wrong; the DNA end is better matched by TRBJ2-7. Looked up from germline, CDR1 is SGHAT and CDR2 is FQDESV (reference sequence). CDR3 size: 14 residues.

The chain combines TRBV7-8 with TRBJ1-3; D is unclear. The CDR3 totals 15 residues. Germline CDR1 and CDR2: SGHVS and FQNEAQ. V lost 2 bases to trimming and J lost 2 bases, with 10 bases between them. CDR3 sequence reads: CASSLSSWPGNTIYF. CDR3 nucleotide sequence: TGTGCCAGCAGCTTATCATCGTGGCCTGGAAACACCATATATTTT.

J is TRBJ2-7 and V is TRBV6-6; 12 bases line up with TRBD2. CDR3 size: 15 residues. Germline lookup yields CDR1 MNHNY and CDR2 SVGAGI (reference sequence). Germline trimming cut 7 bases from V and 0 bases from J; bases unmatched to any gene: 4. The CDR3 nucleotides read TGTGCCAGCATTGGGACTAGCGGGCCCTCCTACGAGCAGTACTTC. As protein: CASIGTSGPSYEQYF.

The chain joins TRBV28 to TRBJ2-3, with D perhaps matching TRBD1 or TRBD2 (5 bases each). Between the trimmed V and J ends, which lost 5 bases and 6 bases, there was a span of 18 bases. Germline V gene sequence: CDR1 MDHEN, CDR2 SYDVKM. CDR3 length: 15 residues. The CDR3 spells CASSPIRGPPDTQYF. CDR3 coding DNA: TGTGCCAGCAGTCCCATACGGGGCCCCCCGGATACGCAGTATTTT.

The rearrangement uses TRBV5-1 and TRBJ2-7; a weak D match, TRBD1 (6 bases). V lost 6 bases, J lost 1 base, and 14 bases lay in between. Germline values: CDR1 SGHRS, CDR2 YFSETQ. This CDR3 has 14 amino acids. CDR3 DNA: TGCGCCAGCAACCTCGGACAGTTGTCCTACGAGCAGTACTTC. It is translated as CASNLGQLSYEQYF.

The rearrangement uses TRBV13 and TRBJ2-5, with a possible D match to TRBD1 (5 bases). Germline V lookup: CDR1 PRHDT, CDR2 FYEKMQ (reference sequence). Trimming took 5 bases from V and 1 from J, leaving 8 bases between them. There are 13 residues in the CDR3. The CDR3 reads CASSTGSQETQYF. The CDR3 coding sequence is TGTGCCAGCAGCACAGGCTCCCAAGAGACCCAGTACTTC.

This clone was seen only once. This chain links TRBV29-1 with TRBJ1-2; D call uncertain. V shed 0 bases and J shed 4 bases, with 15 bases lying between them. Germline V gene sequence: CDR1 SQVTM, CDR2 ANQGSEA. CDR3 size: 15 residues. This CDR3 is CSVEDGVRPSYGYTF. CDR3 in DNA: TGCAGCGTTGAAGATGGAGTCCGCCCGTCCTATGGCTACACCTTC.

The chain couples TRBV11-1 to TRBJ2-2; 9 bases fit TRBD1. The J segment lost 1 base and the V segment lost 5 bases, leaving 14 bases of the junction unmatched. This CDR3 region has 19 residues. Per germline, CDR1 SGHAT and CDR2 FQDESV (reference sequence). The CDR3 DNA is TGTGCCAGCAGCCGACAGAGTTGGACAGGGGCTAGGAACACCGGGGAGCTGTTTTTT. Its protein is CASSRQSWTGARNTGELFF.

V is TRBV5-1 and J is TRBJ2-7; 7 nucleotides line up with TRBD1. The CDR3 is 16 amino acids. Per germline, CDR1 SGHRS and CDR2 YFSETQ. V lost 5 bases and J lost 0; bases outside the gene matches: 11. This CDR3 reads CASRPTTGTASYEQYF. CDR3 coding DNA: TGCGCCAGCAGGCCAACCACCGGGACAGCCTCCTACGAGCAGTACTTC. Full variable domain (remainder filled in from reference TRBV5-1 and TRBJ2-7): KAGVTQTPRYLIKTRGQQVTLSCSPISGHRSVSWYQQTPGQGLQFLFEYFSETQRNKGNFPGRFSGRQFSNSRSEMNVSTLELGDSALYLCASRPTTGTASYEQYFGPGTRLTVT.

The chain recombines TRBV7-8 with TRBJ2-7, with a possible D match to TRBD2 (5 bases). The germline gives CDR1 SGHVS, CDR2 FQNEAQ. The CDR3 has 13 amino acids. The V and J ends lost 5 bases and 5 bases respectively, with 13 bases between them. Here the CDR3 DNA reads TGTGCCAGCAGCCGGTTAGCGAACCACGAGCAGTACTTC. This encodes CASSRLANHEQYF.

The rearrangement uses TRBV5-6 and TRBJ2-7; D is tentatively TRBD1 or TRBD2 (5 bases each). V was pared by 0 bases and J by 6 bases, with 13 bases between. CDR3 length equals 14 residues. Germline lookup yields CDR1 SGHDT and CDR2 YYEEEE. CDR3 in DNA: TGTGCCAGCAGCTTGGGAGGGGATTCGGTCGAGCAGTACTTC. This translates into CASSLGGDSVEQYF.

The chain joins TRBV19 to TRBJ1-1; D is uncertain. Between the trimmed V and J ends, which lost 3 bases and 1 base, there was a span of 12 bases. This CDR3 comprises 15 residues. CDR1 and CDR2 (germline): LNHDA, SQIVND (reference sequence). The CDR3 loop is CASSISRAGNTEAFF. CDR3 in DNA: TGTGCCAGTAGTATTTCTAGGGCTGGGAACACTGAAGCTTTCTTT.

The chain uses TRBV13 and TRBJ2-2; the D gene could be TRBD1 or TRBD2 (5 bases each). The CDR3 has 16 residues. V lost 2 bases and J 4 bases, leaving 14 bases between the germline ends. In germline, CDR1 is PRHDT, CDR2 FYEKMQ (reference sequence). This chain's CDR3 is CASSLRGVHPTGELFF. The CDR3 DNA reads TGTGCCAGCAGCTTACGGGGCGTTCACCCCACCGGGGAGCTGTTTTTT.

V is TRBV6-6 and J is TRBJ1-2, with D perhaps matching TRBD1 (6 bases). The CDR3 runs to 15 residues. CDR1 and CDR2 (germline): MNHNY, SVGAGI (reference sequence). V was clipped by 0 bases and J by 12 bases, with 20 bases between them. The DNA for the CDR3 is TGTGCCAGCAGTTACTCGATTTCTGGGGGCGGGGAGGACACCTTC. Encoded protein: CASSYSISGGGEDTF.

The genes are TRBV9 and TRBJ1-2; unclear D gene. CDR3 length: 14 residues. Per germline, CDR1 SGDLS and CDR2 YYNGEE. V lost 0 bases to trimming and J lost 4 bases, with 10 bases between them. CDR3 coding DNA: TGTGCCAGCAGCGTAGGATCTGTCCTCTATGGCTACACCTTC. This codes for CASSVGSVLYGYTF.

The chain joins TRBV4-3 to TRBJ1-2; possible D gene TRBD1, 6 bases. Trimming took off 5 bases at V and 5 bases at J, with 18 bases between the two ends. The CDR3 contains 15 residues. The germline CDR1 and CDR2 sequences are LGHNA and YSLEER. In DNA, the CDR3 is TGCGCCAGCAGCGGGCACCAGGGGTCTTTTTATGGCTACACCTTC. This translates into CASSGHQGSFYGYTF.

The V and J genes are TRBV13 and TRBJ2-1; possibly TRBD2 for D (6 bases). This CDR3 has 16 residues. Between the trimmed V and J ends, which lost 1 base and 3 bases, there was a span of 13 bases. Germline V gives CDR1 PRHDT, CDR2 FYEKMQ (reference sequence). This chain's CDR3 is CASSLEGSGGYNEQFF. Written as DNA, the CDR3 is TGTGCCAGCAGCTTAGAAGGGTCCGGGGGCTACAATGAGCAGTTCTTC.

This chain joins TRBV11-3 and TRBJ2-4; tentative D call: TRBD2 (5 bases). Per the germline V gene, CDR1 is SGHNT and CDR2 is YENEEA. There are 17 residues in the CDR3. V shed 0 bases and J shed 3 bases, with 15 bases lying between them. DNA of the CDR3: TGTGCCAGCAGCTTAGATGTTGGGAGATTTGACAAAAACATTCAGTACTTC. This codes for CASSLDVGRFDKNIQYF.

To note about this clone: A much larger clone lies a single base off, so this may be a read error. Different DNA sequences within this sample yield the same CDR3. The CDR3 coding sequence is TGTGCCAGCAGCTTACCTGGCCCCTTGGGGACCCAGTACTTC. It specifies CASSLPGPLGTQYF. The chain joins TRBV7-9 to TRBJ2-5; no clear D gene. V lost 2 bases to trimming and J lost 7 bases, with 14 bases between them. CDR3 length equals 14 residues. Germline assignment: CDR1 SEHNR and CDR2 FQNEAQ (reference sequence).

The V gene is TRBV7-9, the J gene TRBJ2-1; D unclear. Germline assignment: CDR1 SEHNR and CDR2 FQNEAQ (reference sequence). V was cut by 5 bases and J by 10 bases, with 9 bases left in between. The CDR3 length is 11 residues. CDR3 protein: CASSNSIEQFF. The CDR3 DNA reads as TGTGCCAGCAGCAATAGCATCGAGCAGTTCTTC. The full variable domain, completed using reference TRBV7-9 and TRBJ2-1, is DTGVSQNPRHKITKRGQNVTFRCDPISEHNRLYWYRQTLGQGPEFLTYFQNEAQLEKSRLLSDRFSAERPKGSFSTLEIQRTEQGDSAMYLCASSNSIEQFFGPGTRLTVL.

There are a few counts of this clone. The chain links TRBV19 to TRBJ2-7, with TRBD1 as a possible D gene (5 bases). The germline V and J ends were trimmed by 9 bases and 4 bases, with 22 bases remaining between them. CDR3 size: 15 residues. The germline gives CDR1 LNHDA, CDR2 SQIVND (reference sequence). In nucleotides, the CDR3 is TGTGCCAGCCGTGCGGCCTCCGGACAAACTTACGAGCAGTACTTC. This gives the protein CASRAASGQTYEQYF.

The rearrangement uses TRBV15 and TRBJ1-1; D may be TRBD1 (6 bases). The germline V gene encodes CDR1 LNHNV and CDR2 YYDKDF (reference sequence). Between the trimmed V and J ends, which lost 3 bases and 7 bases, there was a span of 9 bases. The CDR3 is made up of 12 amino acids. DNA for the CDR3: TGTGCCACCAGCAGCACAGGGAGTGAAGCTTTCTTT. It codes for CATSSTGSEAFF.

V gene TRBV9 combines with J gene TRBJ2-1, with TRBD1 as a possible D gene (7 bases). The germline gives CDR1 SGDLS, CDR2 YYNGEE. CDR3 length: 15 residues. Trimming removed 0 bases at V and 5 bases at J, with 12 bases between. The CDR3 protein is CASSVAGQRDNEQFF. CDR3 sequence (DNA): TGTGCCAGCAGCGTAGCGGGACAGCGGGACAATGAGCAGTTCTTC.